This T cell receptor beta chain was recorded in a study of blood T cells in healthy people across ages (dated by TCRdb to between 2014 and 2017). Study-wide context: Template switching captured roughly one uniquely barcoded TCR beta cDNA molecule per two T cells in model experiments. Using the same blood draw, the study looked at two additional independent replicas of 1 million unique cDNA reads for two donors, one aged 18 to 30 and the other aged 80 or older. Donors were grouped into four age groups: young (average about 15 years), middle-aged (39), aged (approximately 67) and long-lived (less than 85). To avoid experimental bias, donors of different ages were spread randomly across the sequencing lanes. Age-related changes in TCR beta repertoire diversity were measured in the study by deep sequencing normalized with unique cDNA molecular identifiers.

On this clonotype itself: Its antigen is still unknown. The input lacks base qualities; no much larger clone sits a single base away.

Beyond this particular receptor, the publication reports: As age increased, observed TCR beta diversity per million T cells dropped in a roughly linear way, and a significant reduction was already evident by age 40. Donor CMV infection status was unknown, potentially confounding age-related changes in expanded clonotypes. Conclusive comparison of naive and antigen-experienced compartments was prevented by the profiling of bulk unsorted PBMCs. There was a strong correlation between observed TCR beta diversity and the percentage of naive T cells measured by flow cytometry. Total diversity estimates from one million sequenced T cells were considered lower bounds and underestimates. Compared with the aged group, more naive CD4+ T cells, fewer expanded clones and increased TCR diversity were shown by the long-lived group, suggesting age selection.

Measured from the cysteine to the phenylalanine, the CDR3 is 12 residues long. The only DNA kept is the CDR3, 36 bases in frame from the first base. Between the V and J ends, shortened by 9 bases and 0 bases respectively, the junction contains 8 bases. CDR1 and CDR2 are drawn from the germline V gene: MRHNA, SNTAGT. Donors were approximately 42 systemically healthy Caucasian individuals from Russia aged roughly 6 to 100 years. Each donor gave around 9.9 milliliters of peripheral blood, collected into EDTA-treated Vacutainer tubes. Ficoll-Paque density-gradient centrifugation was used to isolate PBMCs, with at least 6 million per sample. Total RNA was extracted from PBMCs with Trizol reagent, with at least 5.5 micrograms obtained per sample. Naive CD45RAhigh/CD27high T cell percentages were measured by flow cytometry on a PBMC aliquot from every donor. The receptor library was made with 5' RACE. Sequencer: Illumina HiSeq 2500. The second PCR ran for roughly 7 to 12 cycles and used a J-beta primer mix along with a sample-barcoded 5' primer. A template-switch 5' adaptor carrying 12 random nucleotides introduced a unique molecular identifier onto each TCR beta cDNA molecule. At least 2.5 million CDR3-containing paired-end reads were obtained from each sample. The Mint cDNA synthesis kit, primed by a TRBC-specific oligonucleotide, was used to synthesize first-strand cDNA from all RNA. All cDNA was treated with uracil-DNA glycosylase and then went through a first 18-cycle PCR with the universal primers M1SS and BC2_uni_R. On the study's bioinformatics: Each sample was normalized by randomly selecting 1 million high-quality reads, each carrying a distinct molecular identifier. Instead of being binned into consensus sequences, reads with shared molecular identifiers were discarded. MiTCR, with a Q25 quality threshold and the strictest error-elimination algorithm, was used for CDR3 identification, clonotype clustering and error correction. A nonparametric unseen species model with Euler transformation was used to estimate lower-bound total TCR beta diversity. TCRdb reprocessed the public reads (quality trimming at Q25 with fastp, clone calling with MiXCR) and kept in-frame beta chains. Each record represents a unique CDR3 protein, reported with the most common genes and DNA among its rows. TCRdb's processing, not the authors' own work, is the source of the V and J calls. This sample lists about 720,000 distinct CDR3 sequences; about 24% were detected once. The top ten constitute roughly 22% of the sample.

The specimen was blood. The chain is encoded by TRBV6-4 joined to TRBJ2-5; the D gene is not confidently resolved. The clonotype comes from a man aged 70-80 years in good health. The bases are TGTGCCAGTCCACTAAACCAAGAGACCCAGTACTTC. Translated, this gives CASPLNQETQYF.